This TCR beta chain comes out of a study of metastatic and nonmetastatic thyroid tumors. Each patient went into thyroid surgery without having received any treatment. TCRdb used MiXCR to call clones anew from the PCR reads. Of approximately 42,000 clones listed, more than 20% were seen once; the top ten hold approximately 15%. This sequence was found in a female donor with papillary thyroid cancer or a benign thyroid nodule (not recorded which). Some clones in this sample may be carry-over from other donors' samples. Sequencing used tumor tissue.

CDR3 sequence (DNA): TGTGCCAGCGGGGACGGAAATGAGCAGTTCTTC. Translated, it gives CASGDGNEQFF. The rearrangement links TRBV3-1 to TRBJ2-1; D may be TRBD1 or TRBD2 (5 bases each). Looked up from germline, CDR1 is LGHDT and CDR2 is YNNKEL (reference sequence). The CDR3 has 11 amino acids. V lost 8 bases, J lost 7 bases, and 9 bases lay in between.